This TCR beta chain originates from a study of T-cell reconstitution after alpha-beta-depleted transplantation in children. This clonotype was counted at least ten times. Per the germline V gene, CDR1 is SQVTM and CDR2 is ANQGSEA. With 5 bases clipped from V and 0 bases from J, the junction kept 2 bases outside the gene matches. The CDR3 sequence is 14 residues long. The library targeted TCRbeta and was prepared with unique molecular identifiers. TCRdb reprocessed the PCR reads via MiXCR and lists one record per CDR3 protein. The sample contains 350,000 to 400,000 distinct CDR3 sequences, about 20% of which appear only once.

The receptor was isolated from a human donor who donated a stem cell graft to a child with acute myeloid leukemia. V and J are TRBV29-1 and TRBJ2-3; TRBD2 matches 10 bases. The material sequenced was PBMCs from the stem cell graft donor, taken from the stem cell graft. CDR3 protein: CSVTSGASTDTQYF. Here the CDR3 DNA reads TGCAGCGTTACTAGCGGGGCTAGCACAGATACGCAGTATTTT.